This TCR beta chain emerged from a study of blood T cell repertoires in COVID-19. The overall study: The United States, Italy and Spain were the sources of the acute and convalescent COVID-19 samples.

Participant ages covered roughly 18 to 89 years across 24 US areas. Clinical history as reported by participants underpinned cohort assignment. Libraries were prepared by immunoSEQ multiplex PCR; TCRdb keeps only in-frame clonotypes and omits some of them. The sample contains about 200,000 clones, under 80% of which appear only once. With 8 bases clipped from V and 4 bases from J, the junction kept 7 bases outside the gene matches. Per the germline V gene, CDR1 is MDHEN and CDR2 is SYDVKM. The CDR3 spans 13 residues. This sequence was found in a woman between 50 and 59 years old with acute COVID-19. Sample: PBMCs or T cells enriched from blood (not recorded which). The chain combines TRBV28 with TRBJ1-2; TRBD1 aligns across 7 bases. Here the CDR3 reads CASLAGDSYGYTF. DNA for the CDR3: TGTGCCAGCCTTGCCGGGGACAGCTATGGCTACACCTTC.